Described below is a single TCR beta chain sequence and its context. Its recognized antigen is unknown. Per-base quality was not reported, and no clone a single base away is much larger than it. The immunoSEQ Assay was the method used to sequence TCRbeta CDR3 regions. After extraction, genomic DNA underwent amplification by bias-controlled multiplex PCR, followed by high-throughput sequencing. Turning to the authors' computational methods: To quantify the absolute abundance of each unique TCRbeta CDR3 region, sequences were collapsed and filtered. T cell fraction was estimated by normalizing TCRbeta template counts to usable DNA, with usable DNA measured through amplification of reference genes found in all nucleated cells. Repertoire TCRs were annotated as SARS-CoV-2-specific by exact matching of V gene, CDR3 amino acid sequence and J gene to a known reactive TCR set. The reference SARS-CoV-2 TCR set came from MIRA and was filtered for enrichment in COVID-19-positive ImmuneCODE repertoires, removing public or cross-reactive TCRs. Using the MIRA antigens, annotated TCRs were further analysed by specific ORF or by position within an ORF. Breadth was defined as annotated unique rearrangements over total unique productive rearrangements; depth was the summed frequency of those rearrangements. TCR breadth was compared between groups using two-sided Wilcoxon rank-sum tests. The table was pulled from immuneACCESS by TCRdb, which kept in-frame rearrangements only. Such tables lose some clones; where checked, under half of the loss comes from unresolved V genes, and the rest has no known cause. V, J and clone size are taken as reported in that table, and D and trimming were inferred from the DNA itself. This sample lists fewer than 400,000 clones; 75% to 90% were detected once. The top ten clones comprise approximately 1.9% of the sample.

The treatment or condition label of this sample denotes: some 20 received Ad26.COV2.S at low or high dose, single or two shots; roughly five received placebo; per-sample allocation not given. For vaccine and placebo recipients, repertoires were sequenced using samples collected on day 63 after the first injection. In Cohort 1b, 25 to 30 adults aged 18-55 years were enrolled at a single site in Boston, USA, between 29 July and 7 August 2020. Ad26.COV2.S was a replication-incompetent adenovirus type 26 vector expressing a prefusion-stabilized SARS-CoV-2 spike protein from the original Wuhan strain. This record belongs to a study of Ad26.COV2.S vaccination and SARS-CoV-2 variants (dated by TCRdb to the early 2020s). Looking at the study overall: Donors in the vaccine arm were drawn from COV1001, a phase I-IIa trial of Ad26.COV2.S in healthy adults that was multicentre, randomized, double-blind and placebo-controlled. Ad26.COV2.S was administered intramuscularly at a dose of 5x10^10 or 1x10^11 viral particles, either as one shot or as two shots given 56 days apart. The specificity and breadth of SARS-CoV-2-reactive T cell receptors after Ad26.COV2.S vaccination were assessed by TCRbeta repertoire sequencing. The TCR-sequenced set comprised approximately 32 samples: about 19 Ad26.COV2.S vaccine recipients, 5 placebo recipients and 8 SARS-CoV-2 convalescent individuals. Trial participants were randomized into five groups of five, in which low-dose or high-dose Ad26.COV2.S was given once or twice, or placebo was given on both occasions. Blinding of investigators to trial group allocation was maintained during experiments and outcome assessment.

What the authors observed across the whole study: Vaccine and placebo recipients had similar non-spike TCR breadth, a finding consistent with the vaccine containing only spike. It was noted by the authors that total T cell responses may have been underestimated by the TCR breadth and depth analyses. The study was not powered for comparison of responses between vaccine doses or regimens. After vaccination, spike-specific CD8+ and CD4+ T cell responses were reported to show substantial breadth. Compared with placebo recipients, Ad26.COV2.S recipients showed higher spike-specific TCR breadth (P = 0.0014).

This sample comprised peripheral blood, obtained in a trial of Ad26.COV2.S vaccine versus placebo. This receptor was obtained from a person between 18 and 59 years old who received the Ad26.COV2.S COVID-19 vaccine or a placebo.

The sequenced DNA: TGTGCCAGCATGTACGGGCCCGGCACCGCGAACACCGGGGAGCTGTTTTTT. It is translated as CASMYGPGTANTGELFF. The chain couples TRBV19 to TRBJ2-2, with the D gene uncertain. From the cysteine up to the phenylalanine, the CDR3 has a length of 17 residues. The CDR3 DNA has 51 bases and is translated from base 1. The junction shows trimming of 9 bases on V and 0 bases on J, plus 20 bases between the germline ends. CDR1 and CDR2 are drawn from the germline V gene (reference sequence): LNHDA, SQIVND. Outside the CDR3, residues come from the reference TRBV19 and TRBJ2-2 proteins, so the full variable domain is: DGGITQSPKYLFRKEGQNVTLSCEQNLNHDAMYWYRQDPGQGLRLIYYSQIVNDFQKGDIAEGYSVSREKKESFPLTVTSAQKNPTAFYLCASMYGPGTANTGELFFGEGSRLTVL.